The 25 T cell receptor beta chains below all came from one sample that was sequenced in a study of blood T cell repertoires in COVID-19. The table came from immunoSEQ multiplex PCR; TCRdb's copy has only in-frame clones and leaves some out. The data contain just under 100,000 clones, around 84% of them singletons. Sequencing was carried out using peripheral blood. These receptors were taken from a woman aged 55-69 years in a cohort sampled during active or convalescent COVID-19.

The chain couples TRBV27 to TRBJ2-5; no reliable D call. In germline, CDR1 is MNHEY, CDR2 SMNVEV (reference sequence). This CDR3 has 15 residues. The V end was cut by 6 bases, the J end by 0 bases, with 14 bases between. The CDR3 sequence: CASREVGSYQETQYF. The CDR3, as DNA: TGTGCCAGCAGAGAGGTCGGATCTTACCAAGAGACCCAGTACTTC.

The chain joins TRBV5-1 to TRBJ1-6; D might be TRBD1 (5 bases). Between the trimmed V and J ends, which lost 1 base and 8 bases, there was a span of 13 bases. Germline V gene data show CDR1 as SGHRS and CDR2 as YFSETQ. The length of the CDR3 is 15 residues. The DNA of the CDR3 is TGCGCCAGCAGCTTGACCGCAACGGGGGATTCACCCCTCCACTTT. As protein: CASSLTATGDSPLHF.

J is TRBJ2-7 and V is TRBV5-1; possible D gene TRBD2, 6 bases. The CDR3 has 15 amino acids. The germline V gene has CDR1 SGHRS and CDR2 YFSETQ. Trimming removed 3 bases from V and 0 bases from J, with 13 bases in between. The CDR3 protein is CASSSGTVNSYEQYF. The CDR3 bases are TGCGCCAGCAGCTCCGGGACTGTCAACTCCTACGAGCAGTACTTC.

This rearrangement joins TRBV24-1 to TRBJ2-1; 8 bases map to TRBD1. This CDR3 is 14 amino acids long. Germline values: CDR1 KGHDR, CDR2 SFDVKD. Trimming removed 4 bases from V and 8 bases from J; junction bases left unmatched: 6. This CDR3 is CATSDRTGWDEQFF. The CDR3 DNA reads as TGTGCCACCAGTGACCGGACAGGGTGGGATGAGCAGTTCTTC.

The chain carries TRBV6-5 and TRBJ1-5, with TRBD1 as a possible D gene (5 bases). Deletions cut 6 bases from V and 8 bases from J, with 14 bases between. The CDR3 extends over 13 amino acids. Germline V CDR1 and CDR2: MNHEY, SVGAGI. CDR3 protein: CASSFGGVEPQHF. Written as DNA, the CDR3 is TGTGCCAGCAGCTTCGGAGGGGTGGAGCCCCAGCATTTT.

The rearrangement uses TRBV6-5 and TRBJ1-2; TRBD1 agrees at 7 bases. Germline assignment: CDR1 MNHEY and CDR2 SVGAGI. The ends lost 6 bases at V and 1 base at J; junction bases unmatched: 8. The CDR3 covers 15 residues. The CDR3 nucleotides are TGTGCCAGCAGCCATACAGGGGATGGTAACTATGGCTACACCTTC. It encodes CASSHTGDGNYGYTF.

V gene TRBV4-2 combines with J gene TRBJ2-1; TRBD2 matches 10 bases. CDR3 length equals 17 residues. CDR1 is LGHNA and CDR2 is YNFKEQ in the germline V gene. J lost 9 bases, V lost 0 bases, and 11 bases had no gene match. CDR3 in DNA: TGTGCCAGCAGCCAAGATCTCCTAGCGGGGGCTTTCGCTGAGCAGTTCTTC. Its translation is CASSQDLLAGAFAEQFF.

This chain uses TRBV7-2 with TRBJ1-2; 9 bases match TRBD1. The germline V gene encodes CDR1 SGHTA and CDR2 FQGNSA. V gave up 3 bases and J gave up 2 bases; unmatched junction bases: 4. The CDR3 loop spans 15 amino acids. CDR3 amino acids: CASSFGTGYNYGYTF. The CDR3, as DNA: TGTGCCAGCAGCTTTGGGACAGGGTACAACTATGGCTACACCTTC.

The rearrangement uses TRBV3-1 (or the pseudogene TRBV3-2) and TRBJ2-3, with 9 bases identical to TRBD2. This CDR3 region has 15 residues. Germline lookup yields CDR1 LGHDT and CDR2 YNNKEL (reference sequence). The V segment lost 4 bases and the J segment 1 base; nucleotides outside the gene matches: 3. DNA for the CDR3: TGTGCCAGCAGCCTTGCTAGCGGGGGCACAGATACGCAGTATTTT. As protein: CASSLASGGTDTQYF.

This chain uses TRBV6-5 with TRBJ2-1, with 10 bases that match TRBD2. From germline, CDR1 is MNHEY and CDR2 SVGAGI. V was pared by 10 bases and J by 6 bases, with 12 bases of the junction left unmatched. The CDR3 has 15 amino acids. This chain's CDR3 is CANSRAGGPLNEQFF. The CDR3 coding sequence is TGTGCCAACTCCCGAGCGGGAGGGCCGCTCAATGAGCAGTTCTTC.

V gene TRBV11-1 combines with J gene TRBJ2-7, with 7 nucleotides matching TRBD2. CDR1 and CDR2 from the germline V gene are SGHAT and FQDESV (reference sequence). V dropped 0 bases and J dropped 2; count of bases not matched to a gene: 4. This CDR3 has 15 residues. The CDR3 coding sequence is TGTGCCAGCAGCTTAGCGGAGGGGAGGGCCTACGAGCAGTACTTC. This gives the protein CASSLAEGRAYEQYF.

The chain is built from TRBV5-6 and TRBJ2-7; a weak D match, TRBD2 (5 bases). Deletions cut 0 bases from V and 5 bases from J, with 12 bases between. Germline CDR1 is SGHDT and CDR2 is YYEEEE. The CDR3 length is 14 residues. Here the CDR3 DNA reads TGTGCCAGCAGCTTGGTACGGGGTGGGAACGAGCAGTACTTC. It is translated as CASSLVRGGNEQYF.

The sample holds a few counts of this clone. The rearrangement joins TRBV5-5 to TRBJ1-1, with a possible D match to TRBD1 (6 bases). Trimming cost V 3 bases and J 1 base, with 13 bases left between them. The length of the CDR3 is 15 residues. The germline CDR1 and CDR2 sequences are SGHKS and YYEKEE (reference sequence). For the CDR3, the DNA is TGTGCCAGCAGCTACCTCCTCAGGGGGAACACTGAAGCTTTCTTT. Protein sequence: CASSYLLRGNTEAFF.

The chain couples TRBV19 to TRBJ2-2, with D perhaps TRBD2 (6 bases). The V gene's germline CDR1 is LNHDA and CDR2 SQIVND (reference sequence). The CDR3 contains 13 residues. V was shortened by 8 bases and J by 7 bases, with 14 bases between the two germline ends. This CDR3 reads CASWVQGGGELFF. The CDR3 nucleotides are TGTGCCAGTTGGGTTCAGGGAGGCGGGGAGCTGTTTTTT.

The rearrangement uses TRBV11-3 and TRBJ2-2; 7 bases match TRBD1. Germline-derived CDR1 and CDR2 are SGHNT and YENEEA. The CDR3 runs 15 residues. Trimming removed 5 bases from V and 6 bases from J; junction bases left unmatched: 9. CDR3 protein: CASSSSGTAPGELFF. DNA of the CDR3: TGTGCCAGCAGCAGTTCCGGGACAGCCCCCGGGGAGCTGTTTTTT.

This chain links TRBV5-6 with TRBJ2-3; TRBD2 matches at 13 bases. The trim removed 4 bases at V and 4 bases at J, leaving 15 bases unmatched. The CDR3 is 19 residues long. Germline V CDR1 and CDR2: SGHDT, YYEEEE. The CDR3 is CASSPRTSGSRWVPDTQYF. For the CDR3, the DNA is TGTGCCAGCAGCCCAAGGACTAGCGGGAGCAGATGGGTACCAGATACGCAGTATTTT.

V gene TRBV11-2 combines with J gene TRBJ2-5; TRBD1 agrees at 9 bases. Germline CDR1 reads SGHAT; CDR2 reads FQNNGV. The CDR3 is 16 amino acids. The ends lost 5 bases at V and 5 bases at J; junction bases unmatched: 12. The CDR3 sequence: CASSPASGQGFETQYF. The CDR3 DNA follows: TGTGCCAGCAGCCCCGCATCGGGACAGGGTTTTGAGACCCAGTACTTC.

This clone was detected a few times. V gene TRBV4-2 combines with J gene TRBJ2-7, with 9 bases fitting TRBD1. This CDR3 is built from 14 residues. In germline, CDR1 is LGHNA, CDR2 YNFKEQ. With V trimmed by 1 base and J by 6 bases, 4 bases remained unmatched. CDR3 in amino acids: CASSQGGQGIEQYF. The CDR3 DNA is TGTGCCAGCAGCCAAGGGGGACAGGGAATCGAGCAGTACTTC.

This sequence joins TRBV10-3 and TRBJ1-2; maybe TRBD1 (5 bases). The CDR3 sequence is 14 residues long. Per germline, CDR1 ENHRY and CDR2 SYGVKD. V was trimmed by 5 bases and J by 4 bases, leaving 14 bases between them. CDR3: CAISQPTDAYGYTF. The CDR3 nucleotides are TGTGCCATCAGTCAACCGACAGACGCCTATGGCTACACCTTC.

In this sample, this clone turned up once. The DNA for the CDR3 is TGTGCCAGCTCACCGCCCCGGGGGACTAGCGGAAACAATGAGCAGTTCTTC. Translation: CASSPPRGTSGNNEQFF. The rearrangement links TRBV18 to TRBJ2-1; TRBD2 matches 11 bases. Germline V gene data show CDR1 as KGHSH and CDR2 as LQKENI. The CDR3 is made up of 17 amino acids. The trim removed 3 bases at V and 5 bases at J, leaving 9 bases unmatched. The full variable domain, in which reference TRBV18 and TRBJ2-1 provide the parts outside the CDR3, is NAGVMQNPRHLVRRRGQEARLRCSPMKGHSHVYWYRQLPEEGLKFMVYLQKENIIDESGMPKERFSAEFPKEGPSILRIQQVVRGDSAAYFCASSPPRGTSGNNEQFFGPGTRLTVL.

As DNA, the CDR3 is TGCGCCAGCAGCTTTCAAGGCGGGGGCACAGATACGCAGTATTTT. Its protein product is CASSFQGGGTDTQYF. The rearrangement joins TRBV5-1 to TRBJ2-3, with a tentative D call TRBD2 (6 bases). The V gene lost 2 bases and the J gene lost 1 base, with 11 bases spanning the gap. This CDR3 has 15 residues. Germline assignment: CDR1 SGHRS and CDR2 YFSETQ.

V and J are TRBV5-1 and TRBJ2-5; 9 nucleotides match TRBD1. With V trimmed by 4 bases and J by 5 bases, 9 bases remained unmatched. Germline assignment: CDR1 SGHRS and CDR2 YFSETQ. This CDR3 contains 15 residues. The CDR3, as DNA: TGCGCCAGCAGCCCGGAGGACAGGGGCAGGGAGACCCAGTACTTC. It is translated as CASSPEDRGRETQYF.

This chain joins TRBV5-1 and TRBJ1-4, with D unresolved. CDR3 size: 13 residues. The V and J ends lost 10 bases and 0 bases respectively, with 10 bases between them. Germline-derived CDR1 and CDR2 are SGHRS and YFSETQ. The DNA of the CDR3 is TGCGCCGGGGAGCTTGCAACTAATGAAAAACTGTTTTTT. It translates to CAGELATNEKLFF.

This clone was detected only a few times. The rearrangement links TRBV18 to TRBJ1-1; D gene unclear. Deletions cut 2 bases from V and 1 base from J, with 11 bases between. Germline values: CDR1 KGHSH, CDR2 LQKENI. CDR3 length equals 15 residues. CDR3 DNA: TGTGCCAGCTCACCAACGGCACAGACGAACACTGAAGCTTTCTTT. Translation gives CASSPTAQTNTEAFF.

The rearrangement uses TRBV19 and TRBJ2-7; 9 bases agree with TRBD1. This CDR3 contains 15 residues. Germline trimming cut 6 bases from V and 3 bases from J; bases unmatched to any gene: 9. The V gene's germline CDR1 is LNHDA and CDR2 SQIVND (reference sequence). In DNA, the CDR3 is TGTGCCAGTAGCCCCGGGGGACAGGGTATCTACGAGCAGTACTTC. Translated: CASSPGGQGIYEQYF. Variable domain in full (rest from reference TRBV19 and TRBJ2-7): DGGITQSPKYLFRKEGQNVTLSCEQNLNHDAMYWYRQDPGQGLRLIYYSQIVNDFQKGDIAEGYSVSREKKESFPLTVTSAQKNPTAFYLCASSPGGQGIYEQYFGPGTRLTVT.